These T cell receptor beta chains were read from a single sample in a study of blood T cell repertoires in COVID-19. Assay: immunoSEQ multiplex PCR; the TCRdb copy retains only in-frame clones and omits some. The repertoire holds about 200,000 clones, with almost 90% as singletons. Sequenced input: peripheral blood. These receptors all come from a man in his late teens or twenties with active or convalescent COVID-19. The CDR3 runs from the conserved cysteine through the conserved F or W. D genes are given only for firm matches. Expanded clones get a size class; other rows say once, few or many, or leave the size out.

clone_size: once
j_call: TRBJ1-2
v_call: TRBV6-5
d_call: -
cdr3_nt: TGTGCCAGCAGCCCGAACAGGGAAAGAGGCTACACCTTC
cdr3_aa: CASSPNRERGYTF

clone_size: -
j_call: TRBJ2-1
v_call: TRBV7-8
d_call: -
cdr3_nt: TGTGCCAGCAGCCCGAGGGGGAGCGACTACAATGAGCAGTTCTTC
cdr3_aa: CASSPRGSDYNEQFF

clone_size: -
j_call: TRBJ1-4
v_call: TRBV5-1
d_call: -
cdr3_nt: TGCGCCAGCAGTTCGGACAGTCCTAATGAAAAACTGTTTTTT
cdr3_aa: CASSSDSPNEKLFF

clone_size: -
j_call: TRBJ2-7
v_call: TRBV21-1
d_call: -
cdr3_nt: TGTGCCAGCACCAAAAACCCGGGGGTCGGACCCTACGAGCAGTACTTC
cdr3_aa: CASTKNPGVGPYEQYF

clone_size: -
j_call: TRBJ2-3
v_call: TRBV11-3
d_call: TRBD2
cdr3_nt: TGTGCCAGCAGCCTAATAGCGGGAGCAGATACGCAGTATTTT
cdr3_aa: CASSLIAGADTQYF

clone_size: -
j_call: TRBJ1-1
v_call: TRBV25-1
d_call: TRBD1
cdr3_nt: TGTGCCAGCACAGACCAGGGGCAGGGGGCTGTCGAAGCTTTCTTT
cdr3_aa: CASTDQGQGAVEAFF

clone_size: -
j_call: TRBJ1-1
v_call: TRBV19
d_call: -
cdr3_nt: TGTGCCAGTATCTTGTCAGGGCGGAACACTGAAGCTTTCTTT
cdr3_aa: CASILSGRNTEAFF

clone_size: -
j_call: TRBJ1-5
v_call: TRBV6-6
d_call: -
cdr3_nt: TGTGCCAGCAGTAGGCAGGGCCTCAGCAATCAGCCCCAGCATTTT
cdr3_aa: CASSRQGLSNQPQHF

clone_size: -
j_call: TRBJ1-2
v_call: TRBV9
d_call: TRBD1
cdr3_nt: TGTGCCAGCAGCGGGGACAGGAGCCGTGGCTACACCTTC
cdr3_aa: CASSGDRSRGYTF

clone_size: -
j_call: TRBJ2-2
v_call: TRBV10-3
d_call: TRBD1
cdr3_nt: TGTGCCATCAGACGGGACAGCAACACCGGGGAGCTGTTTTTT
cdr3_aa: CAIRRDSNTGELFF

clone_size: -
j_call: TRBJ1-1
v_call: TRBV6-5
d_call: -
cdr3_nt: TGTGCCAGCACCAGAAGGGGGAACACTGAAGCTTTCTTT
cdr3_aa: CASTRRGNTEAFF

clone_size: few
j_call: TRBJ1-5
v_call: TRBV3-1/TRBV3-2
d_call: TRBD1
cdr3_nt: TGTGCCAGCAGCCGCAAAGGACGGGGACAGGGATGCAATCAGCCCCAGCATTTT
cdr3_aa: CASSRKGRGQGCNQPQHF

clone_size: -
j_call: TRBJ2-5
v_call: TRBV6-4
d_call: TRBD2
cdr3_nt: TGTGCCAGCAGCCGGGAGCGGGACGAGACCCAGTACTTC
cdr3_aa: CASSRERDETQYF

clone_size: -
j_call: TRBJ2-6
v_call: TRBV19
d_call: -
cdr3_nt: TGTGCCAGTGGGGCTAGGGGCTCTGGGGCCAACGTCCTGACTTTC
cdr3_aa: CASGARGSGANVLTF

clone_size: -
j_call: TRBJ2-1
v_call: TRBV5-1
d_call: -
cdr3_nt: TGCGCCAGCAGCACCCGAGATACTCTTAGGACAGCGAACTCCTACAATGAGCAGTTCTTC
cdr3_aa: CASSTRDTLRTANSYNEQFF

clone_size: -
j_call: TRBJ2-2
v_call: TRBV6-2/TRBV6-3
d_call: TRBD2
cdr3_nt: TGTGCCAGCAGTTATGGGACTATCAACACCGGGGAGCTGTTTTTT
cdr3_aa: CASSYGTINTGELFF

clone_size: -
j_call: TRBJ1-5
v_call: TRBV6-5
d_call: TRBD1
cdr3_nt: TGTGCCAGCAGGACAGGACAGGGAAGAGTCCTGACCCAGCATTTT
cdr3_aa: CASRTGQGRVLTQHF

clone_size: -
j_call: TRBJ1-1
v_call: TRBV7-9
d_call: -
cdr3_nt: TGTGCCAGCACATCACAGGGTCCTCAGGGTGAAGCTTTCTTT
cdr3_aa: CASTSQGPQGEAFF

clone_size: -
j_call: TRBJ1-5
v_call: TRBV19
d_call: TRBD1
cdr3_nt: TGTGCCAGTAGTATAGATGGGACAGGGGGCAGTCAGCCCCAGCATTTT
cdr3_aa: CASSIDGTGGSQPQHF

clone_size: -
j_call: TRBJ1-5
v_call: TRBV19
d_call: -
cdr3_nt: TGTGCCAGTAGTATGGGCGGCGGACAGAATCAGCCCCAGCATTTT
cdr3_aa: CASSMGGGQNQPQHF

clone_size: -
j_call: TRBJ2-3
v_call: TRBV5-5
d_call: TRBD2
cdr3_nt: TGTGCCAGCAGCTTGGAAGCGCTAGCGGGGGGGTCGAGGACAGATACGCAGTATTTT
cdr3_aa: CASSLEALAGGSRTDTQYF

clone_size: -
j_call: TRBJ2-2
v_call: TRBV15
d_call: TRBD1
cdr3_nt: TGTGCCACCAGCCCTAGGACAGGGGGCTCCGGGGAGCTGTTTTTT
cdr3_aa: CATSPRTGGSGELFF

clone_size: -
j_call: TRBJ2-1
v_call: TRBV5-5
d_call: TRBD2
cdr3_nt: TGTGCCAGCAGCTTGGATCTTAGCGGGAACAATGAGCAGTTCTTC
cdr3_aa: CASSLDLSGNNEQFF

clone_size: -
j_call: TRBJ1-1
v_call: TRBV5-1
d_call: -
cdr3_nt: TGCGCCAGCAGCTTGGCCGGGGGGAGTATGAACACTGAAGCTTTCTTT
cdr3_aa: CASSLAGGSMNTEAFF

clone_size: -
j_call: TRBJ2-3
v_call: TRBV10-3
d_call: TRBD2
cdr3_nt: TGTGCCGCCCAAGGGGGACTAGCTTCAGATACGCAGTATTTT
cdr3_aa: CAAQGGLASDTQYF

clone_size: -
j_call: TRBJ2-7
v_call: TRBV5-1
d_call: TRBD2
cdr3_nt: TGCGCCAGCAGCTTGGAACTAGCGGGAGTCTACGAGCAGTACTTC
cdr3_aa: CASSLELAGVYEQYF

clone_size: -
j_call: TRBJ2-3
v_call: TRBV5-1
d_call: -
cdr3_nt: TGCGCCAGCAGCTCGCTCGGACGCACTAGCAGCGGTACGCAGTATTTT
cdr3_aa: CASSSLGRTSSGTQYF

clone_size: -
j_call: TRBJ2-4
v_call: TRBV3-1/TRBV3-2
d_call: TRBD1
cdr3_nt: TGTGCCAGCAGCCATATGAGGACAGGGGGATTAAACATTCAGTACTTC
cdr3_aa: CASSHMRTGGLNIQYF

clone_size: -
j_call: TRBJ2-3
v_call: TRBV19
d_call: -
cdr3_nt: TGTGCCAGTAGTATAGATGGGAGAAGCACAGATACGCAGTATTTT
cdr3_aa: CASSIDGRSTDTQYF

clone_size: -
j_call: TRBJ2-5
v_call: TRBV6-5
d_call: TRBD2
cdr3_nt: TGTGCCAGCAAAAAGGGGCGGGGGGATTTGGAGACCCAGTACTTC
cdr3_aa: CASKKGRGDLETQYF

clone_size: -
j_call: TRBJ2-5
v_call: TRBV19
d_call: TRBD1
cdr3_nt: TGTGCCAGTAGTTTCTCGGGACAGCAAGAGACCCAGTACTTC
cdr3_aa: CASSFSGQQETQYF

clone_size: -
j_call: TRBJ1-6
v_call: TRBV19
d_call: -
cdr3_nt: TGTGCCAGTAGCAACAGATACTCCTATAATTCACCCCTCCACTTT
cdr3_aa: CASSNRYSYNSPLHF

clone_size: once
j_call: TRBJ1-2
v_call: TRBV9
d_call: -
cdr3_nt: TGTGCCAGCAGCGCCCCCCCCATCTATGGCTACACCTTC
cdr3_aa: CASSAPPIYGYTF

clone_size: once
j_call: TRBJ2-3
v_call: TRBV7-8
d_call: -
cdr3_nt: TGTGCCAGCAGGTTTAAGGGGGAGATAGCAACAGATACGCAGTATTTT
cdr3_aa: CASRFKGEIATDTQYF

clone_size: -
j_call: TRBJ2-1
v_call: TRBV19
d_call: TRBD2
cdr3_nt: TGTGCCAGTAGTAGCATCCGGACTAGCGGGAGGGAGTCCTACAATGAGCAGTTCTTC
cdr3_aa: CASSSIRTSGRESYNEQFF

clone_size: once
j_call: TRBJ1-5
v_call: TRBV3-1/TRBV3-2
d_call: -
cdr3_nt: TGTGCCAGCAGCCAGAACACCCTTAGCAATCAGCCCCAGCATTTT
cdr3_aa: CASSQNTLSNQPQHF

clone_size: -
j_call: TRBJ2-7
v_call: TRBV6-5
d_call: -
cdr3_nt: TGTGCCAGTAAGAGGGGGGGCCGCTACGAGCAGTACTTC
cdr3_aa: CASKRGGRYEQYF

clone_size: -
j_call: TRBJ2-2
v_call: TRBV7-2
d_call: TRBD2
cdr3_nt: TGTGCCAGCAGGGGAGCGGGACTAGCGGGGTCCGGGGAGCTGTTTTTT
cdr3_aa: CASRGAGLAGSGELFF

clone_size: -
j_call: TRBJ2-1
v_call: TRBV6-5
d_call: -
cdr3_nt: TGTGCCAGCAGTTCTCGCGAAAGTGAGCAGTTCTTC
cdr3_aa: CASSSRESEQFF

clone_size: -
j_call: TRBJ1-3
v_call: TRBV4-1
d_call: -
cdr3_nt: TGCGCCAGCAGCCAACGAGAGGGCTTAGTTGGACGCTTAAACACCATATATTTT
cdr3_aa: CASSQREGLVGRLNTIYF

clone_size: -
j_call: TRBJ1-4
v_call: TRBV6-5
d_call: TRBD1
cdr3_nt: TGTGCCAGCAGCCCCCGGGACAGCCGTGAAAAACTGTTTTTT
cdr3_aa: CASSPRDSREKLFF

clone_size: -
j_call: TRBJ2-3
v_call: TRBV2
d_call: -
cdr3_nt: TGTGCCAGCAGTAGACAGGTTTGGGCAGATACGCAGTATTTT
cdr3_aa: CASSRQVWADTQYF

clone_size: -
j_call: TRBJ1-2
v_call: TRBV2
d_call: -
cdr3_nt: TGTGCCAGCAGTGAGCCGGACGGGACTGGGTATGGCTACACCTTC
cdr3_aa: CASSEPDGTGYGYTF

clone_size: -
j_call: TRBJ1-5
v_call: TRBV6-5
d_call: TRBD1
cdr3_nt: TGTGCCAGCAGGACGACAGGGGGCAATCAGCCCCAGCATTTT
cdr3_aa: CASRTTGGNQPQHF

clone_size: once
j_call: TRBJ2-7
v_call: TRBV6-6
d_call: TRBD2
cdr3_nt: TGTGCCAGCACTATAAGGACTAGCGGGAACAACGAGCAGTACTTC
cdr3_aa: CASTIRTSGNNEQYF

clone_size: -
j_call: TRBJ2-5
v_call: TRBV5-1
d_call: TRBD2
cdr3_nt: TGCGCCAGCAGCGCACTACTAGCGGAGACCCAGTACTTC
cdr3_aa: CASSALLAETQYF

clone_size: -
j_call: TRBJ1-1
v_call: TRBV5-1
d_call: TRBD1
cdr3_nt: TGCGCCAGCAGCTTAGGACAGGGGGAATGGGCTTTCTTT
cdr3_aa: CASSLGQGEWAFF

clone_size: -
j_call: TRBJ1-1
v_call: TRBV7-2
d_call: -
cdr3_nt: TGTGCCAGCAGCTCCCTAAGCCAGGGTGAAGCTTTCTTT
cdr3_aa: CASSSLSQGEAFF

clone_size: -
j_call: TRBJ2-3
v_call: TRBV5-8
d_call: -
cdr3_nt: TGTGCCAGCAGCTTGCTCCGACAAAGGGAGACGAATACGCAGTATTTT
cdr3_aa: CASSLLRQRETNTQYF

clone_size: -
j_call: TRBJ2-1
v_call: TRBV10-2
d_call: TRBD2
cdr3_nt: TGCGCCAGCAGTGAGTCCAGCGGGATTTACAATGAGCAGTTCTTC
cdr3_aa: CASSESSGIYNEQFF

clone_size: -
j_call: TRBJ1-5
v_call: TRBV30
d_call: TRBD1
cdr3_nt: TGTGCCTGGTCAGGGGGTCTCCTCAATCAGCCCCAGCATTTT
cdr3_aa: CAWSGGLLNQPQHF

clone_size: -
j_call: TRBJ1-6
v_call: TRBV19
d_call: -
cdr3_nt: TGTGCCAGTACTAACCCCGGGGTGGATTCACCCCTCCACTTT
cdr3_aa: CASTNPGVDSPLHF

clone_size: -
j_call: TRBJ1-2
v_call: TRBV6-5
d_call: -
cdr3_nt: TGTGCCAGCACCCCGTGGAGTAACTATGGCTACACCTTC
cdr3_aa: CASTPWSNYGYTF

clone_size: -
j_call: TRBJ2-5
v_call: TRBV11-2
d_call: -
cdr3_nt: TGTGCCAGCAGCTTATTTACGCTATTCGGAGAGACCCAGTACTTC
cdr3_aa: CASSLFTLFGETQYF

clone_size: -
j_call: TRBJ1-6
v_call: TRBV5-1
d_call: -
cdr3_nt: TGCGCCAGCAGTCTAGGAGGGAGCTCCTATAATTCACCCCTCCACTTT
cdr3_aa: CASSLGGSSYNSPLHF

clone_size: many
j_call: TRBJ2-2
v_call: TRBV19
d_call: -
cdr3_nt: TGTGCCAGTATTAGGACAGCAGCCCCCGGGGAGCTGTTTTTT
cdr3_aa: CASIRTAAPGELFF

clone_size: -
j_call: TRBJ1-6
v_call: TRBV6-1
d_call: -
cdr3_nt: TGTGCCAGCAGTGAATATGGGCCGCTGGAAGCCCTCCACTTT
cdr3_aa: CASSEYGPLEALHF